The source of this TCR beta chain is a study of shared clonotypes between healthy human individuals. V lost 6 bases, J lost 2 bases, and 11 bases lay in between. CDR1 and CDR2 (germline): SGHDT, YYEEEE. This CDR3 spans 13 amino acids. Naive CD8 cells, CD45RO-negative and positively selected for CCR7, excluded terminally differentiated effector memory CD45RA+ cells. Sequenced by immunoSEQ multiplex PCR; TCRdb stores in-frame clones only, minus some. This sample has 2 million to 2.5 million clones; just under 95% occur once, and the top ten carry 0.9% to 1.4%. This chain joins TRBV5-6 and TRBJ1-2; a possible D gene is TRBD1 (5 bases). The TCR sequence derives from a man aged 18 to 35 in good health. Sequencing was carried out using naive CD8+ T cells sorted from blood. CDR3 in amino acids: CASTRDGNYGYTF. DNA of the CDR3: TGTGCCAGCACTAGGGACGGAAACTATGGCTACACCTTC.